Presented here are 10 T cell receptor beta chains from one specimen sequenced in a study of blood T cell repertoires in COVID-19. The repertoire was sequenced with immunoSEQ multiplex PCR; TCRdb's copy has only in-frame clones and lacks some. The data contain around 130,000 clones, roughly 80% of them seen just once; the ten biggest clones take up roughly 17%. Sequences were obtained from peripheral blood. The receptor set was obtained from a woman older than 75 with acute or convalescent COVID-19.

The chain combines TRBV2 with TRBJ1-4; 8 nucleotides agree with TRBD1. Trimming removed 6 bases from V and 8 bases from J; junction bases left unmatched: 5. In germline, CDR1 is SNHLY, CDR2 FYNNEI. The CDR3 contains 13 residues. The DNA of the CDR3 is TGTGCCAGCAGGGCAGGGGGCATGGAAAAACTGTTTTTT. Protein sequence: CASRAGGMEKLFF. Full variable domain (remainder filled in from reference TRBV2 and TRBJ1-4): EPEVTQTPSHQVTQMGQEVILRCVPISNHLYFYWYRQILGQKVEFLVSFYNNEISEKSEIFDDQFSVERPDGSNFTLKIRSTKLEDSAMYFCASRAGGMEKLFFGSGTQLSVL.

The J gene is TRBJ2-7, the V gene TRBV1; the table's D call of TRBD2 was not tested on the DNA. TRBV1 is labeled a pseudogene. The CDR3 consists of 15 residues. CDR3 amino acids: CTSSQMLRELGEQYF. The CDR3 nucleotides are TGCACCAGCAGCCAAATGTTGCGGGAGTTGGGCGAGCAGTACTTC.

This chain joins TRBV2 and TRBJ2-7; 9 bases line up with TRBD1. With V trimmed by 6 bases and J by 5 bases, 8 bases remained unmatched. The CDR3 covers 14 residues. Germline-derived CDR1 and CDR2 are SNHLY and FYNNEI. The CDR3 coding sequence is TGTGCCAGCAGACGACGGGACAGGGTCAACGAGCAGTACTTC. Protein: CASRRRDRVNEQYF. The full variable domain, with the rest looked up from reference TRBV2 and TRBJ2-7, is EPEVTQTPSHQVTQMGQEVILRCVPISNHLYFYWYRQILGQKVEFLVSFYNNEISEKSEIFDDQFSVERPDGSNFTLKIRSTKLEDSAMYFCASRRRDRVNEQYFGPGTRLTVT.

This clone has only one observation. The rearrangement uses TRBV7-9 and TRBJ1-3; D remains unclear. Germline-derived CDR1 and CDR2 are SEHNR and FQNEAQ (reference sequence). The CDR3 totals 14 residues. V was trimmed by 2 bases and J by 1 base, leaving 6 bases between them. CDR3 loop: CASSLRRSGNTIYF. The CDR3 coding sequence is TGTGCCAGCAGCTTACGGAGGTCTGGAAACACCATATATTTT.

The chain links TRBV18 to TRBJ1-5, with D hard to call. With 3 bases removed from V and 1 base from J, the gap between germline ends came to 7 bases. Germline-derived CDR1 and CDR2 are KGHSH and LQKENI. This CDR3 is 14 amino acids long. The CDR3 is CASSPTPSNQPQHF. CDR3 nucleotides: TGTGCCAGCTCACCGACACCGAGCAATCAGCCCCAGCATTTT. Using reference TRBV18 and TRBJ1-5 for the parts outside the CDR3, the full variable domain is NAGVMQNPRHLVRRRGQEARLRCSPMKGHSHVYWYRQLPEEGLKFMVYLQKENIIDESGMPKERFSAEFPKEGPSILRIQQVVRGDSAAYFCASSPTPSNQPQHFGDGTRLSIL.

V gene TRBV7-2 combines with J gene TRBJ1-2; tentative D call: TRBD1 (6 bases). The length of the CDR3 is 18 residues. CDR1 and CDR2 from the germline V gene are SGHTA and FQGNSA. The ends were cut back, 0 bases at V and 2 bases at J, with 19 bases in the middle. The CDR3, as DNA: TGTGCCAGCAGCTTAGCGGGAGGGGCAGGGGCGCCCAACTATGGCTACACCTTC. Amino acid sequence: CASSLAGGAGAPNYGYTF.

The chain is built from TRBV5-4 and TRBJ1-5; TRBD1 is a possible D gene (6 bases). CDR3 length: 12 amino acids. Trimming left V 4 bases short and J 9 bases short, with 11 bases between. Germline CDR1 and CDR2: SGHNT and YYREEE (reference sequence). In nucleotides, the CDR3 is TGTGCCAGCAGCGAGAGAGGGGGGCCCCAGCATTTT. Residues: CASSERGGPQHF.

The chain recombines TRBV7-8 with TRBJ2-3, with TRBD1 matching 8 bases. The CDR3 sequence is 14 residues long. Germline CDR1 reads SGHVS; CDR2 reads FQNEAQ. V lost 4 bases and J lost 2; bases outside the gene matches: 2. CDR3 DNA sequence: TGTGCCAGCAGCTCAGGGGGCTTCACAGATACGCAGTATTTT. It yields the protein CASSSGGFTDTQYF.

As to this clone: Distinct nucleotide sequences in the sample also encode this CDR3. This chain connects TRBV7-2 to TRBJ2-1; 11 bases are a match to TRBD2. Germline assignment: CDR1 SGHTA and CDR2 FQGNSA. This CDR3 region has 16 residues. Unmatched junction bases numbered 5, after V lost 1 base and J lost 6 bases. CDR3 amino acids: CASSLVGTSGPNEQFF. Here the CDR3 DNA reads TGTGCCAGCAGCTTAGTGGGGACTAGCGGCCCCAATGAGCAGTTCTTC.

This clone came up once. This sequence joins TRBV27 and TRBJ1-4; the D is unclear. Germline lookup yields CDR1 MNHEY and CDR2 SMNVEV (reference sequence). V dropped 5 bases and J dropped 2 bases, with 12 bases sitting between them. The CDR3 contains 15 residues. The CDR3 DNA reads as TGTGCCAGCAGTCCCTTTCCGGGGACTAATGAAAAACTGTTTTTT. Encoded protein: CASSPFPGTNEKLFF.